The clone carrying this T cell receptor (beta chain) was found many times. Regions amplified from RNA transcripts were the TCR beta CDR3 regions. Initially, a first-round RT-PCR of the TCR CDR3 employed the HTBI primer set. A single record per CDR3 protein comes from TCRdb applying MiXCR to the multiplex PCR reads. Of about 210,000 distinct CDR3 sequences listed, about 17% are singletons. This sample was included in a study of T cells in Graves' hyperthyroidism and ophthalmopathy. The CDR3 runs 17 residues. Germline V gives CDR1 KGHDR, CDR2 SFDVKD. V lost 2 bases, J lost 2 bases, and 14 bases lay in between.

The sample taken for sequencing was blood. This TCR came from a man aged 35-49 years with Graves' hyperthyroidism. The rearrangement uses TRBV24-1 and TRBJ1-4; D possibly corresponds to TRBD1 (5 bases). The CDR3, as DNA: TGTGCCACCAGTGATTGGCCCGTCCGGGGCACTAATGAAAAACTGTTTTTT. Translating it yields CATSDWPVRGTNEKLFF.